This T cell receptor beta chain comes out of a study of blood T cell repertoires in COVID-19. Study background: PBMCs, B-cell-depleted T cells, or T cells provided the cDNA or gDNA that made up the material.

The CDR3 contains 13 residues. Trimming cost V 4 bases and J 7 bases, with 13 bases left between them. This clone was detected only once. As handled by the study authors: Reference gene primer amplification yielded estimated nucleated cell counts. Sequencing was performed with immunoSEQ multiplex PCR; in TCRdb, only in-frame clones are kept and a portion is missing. Clonal size and the V and J genes are those of that table, whereas D and trimming came from the DNA. The sample contains more than 250,000 clones, over 75% of which appear only once. The gene calls are TRBV12-3 or TRBV12-4 and TRBJ2-5, with D hard to call. Sequencing was performed on peripheral blood. The receptor was derived from a human donor in a cohort sampled during active COVID-19. CDR3 in DNA: TGTGCCAGCAGTTCTCAGCAAACGGGGACCCAGTACTTC. It translates to CASSSQQTGTQYF.